This is a list of T cell receptor beta chains from one sample in a study of beta chain features in type 1 diabetes. The method was immunoSEQ multiplex PCR; TCRdb's version includes in-frame clones alone and lacks a portion of them. The data hold tens of thousands of clones, with just under 50% observed a single time. The sequenced sample was central memory CD4+ T cells from blood. These receptors all come from a man aged 30 to 39 with type 1 diabetes. CDR3s include the opening cysteine and the closing phenylalanine or tryptophan. D genes are given only for firm matches. A clone size is listed for some rows: how often the clone was seen (once, few, many), or a class if it is expanded.

d_gene,v_gene,j_gene,abundance,CDR3nt,CDR3aa
TRBD1,TRBV7-9,TRBJ1-5,-,TGTGCCAGCAGCCCCGGGACAGGCAATCAGCCCCAGCATTTT,CASSPGTGNQPQHF
-,TRBV5-4,TRBJ2-5,-,TGTGCCAGCAGCTTTCGCGGAAAAGAGACCCAGTACTTC,CASSFRGKETQYF
-,TRBV15,TRBJ1-2,few,TGTGCCACCAGCGCCATCGACCTGGGGGGGCTTGGCTACACCTTC,CATSAIDLGGLGYTF
-,TRBV18,TRBJ2-1,few,TGTGCCAGCTCACCACCAGGTGGGAGGAATAACAATGAGCAGTTCTTC,CASSPPGGRNNNEQFF
-,TRBV29-1,TRBJ1-3,few,TGCAGCGTGACCTTAGCCCAGAAACCTAGCTCTGGAAACACCATATATTTT,CSVTLAQKPSSGNTIYF
-,TRBV5-1,TRBJ1-1,-,TGCGCCAGCAGCTCAAACTCGGGTACTGAAGCTTTCTTT,CASSSNSGTEAFF
TRBD1,TRBV10-2,TRBJ1-2,few,TGCGCCAGCAGGACAGGGGGGCTCTATGGCTACACCTTC,CASRTGGLYGYTF
TRBD1,TRBV27,TRBJ2-2,-,TGTGCCAGCACTCTACAGGGGAGTCACACCGGGGAGCTGTTTTTT,CASTLQGSHTGELFF
-,TRBV29-1,TRBJ2-3,-,TGCAGCGTTGCCCGGACAGCAGATACGCAGTATTTT,CSVARTADTQYF
TRBD1,TRBV5-1,TRBJ2-3,-,TGCGCCAGCAGGCAGGGACAGGGGTCGACAGATACGCAGTATTTT,CASRQGQGSTDTQYF
TRBD1,TRBV5-1,TRBJ2-3,once,TGCGCCAGCAGCGCCCGACAGGGGATCACAGATACGCAGTATTTT,CASSARQGITDTQYF
TRBD2,TRBV10-3,TRBJ2-1,many,TGTGCCATCAGTTCGAGAGAGCGGGGGAGCTCCTACAATGAGCAGTTCTTC,CAISSRERGSSYNEQFF
-,TRBV29-1,TRBJ2-2,-,TGCAGCTTTGACGGGGGGCGAACCGGGGAGCTGTTTTTT,CSFDGGRTGELFF
-,TRBV6-5,TRBJ2-5,few,TGTGCCAGCAGTTACTCGGAGGAGACCCAGTACTTC,CASSYSEETQYF
TRBD1,TRBV7-9,TRBJ1-2,-,TGTGCCAGCAGCAGCCTACAGGGGGCGAGTGGCTACACCTTC,CASSSLQGASGYTF
TRBD1,TRBV5-1,TRBJ2-7,once,TGCGCCAGCAGCTCCGGACAGGGGGCAGGGTGCGAGCAGTACTTC,CASSSGQGAGCEQYF
-,TRBV6-5,TRBJ1-1,-,TGTGCCAGCAGTTACTCGCAGGGGCTCACTGAAGCTTTCTTT,CASSYSQGLTEAFF
-,TRBV18,TRBJ1-2,-,TGTGCCAGCTCACCAGACGGGAAAGGAGGCTACACCTTC,CASSPDGKGGYTF
-,TRBV10-2,TRBJ2-1,-,TGCGCCAGCAGTGTCCGGGACACCTTGCCCAATGAGCAGTTCTTC,CASSVRDTLPNEQFF
TRBD2,TRBV2,TRBJ2-1,-,TGTGCCAGCAGTCCGGGACTAGCGGGAGGGATCGGTGAGCAGTTCTTC,CASSPGLAGGIGEQFF
-,TRBV23-1,TRBJ1-1,few,TGCGCCAGCAAAGGGAAGGGGCCAATGAACACTGAAGCTTTCTTT,CASKGKGPMNTEAFF
-,TRBV4-1,TRBJ1-3,-,TGCGCCAGCAGCCAAGGGTCAGCGTTCTCTGGAAACACCATATATTTT,CASSQGSAFSGNTIYF
-,TRBV21-1,TRBJ1-6,-,TGTGCCAGCAGCAAAGGGGGCAGAGAACCCTCACCCCTCCACTTT,CASSKGGREPSPLHF
-,TRBV6-1,TRBJ1-1,-,TGTGCCAGCAGTGAGTGGGGCCTGAGAGAAGCTTTCTTT,CASSEWGLREAFF
TRBD1,TRBV5-5,TRBJ1-1,-,TGTGCCAGCAGCTTCCAGGGGGACGTTGCTGAAGCTTTCTTT,CASSFQGDVAEAFF
-,TRBV1,TRBJ1-2,-,TGCACCAGCAGCCACCCCGGGACAGGGGGCGACTATGGCTACACCTTC,CTSSHPGTGGDYGYTF
-,TRBV6-1,TRBJ1-5,-,TGTGCCAGCGGCGGACAGCTTAATCAGCCCCAGCATTTT,CASGGQLNQPQHF
TRBD1,TRBV19,TRBJ1-1,-,TGTGCCAGTAGTCCCGGGACAGGGAGAGAAAGGACTGAAGCTTTCTTT,CASSPGTGRERTEAFF
-,TRBV6-6,TRBJ2-7,few,TGTGCCAGCAGTGTCGAGGGGGCCTACGAGCAGTACTTC,CASSVEGAYEQYF
TRBD1,TRBV5-1,TRBJ1-6,few,TGCGCCAGCAGCTTGGATAGACAGGGCGGATCACCCCTCCACTTT,CASSLDRQGGSPLHF
TRBD2,TRBV5-8,TRBJ2-5,-,TGTGCCAGCAGCTGGGGGACTAGCGGTGACCAAGAGACCCAGTACTTC,CASSWGTSGDQETQYF
-,TRBV27,TRBJ1-1,-,TGTGCCAGCTCCTTACAGGACGGACCCACTGAAGCTTTCTTT,CASSLQDGPTEAFF